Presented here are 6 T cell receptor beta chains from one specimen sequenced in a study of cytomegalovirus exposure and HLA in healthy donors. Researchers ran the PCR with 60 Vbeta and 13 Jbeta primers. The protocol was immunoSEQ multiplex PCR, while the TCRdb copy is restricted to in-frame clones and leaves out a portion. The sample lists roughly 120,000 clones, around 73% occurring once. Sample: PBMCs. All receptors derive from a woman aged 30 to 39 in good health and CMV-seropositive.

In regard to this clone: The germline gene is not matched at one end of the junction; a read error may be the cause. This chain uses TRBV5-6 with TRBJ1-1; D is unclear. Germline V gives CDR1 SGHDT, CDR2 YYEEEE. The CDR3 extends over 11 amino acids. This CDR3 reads CASSLNSEAFF. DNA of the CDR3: TGTGCCAGCAGCTTAAACAGTGAAGCTTTCTTT.

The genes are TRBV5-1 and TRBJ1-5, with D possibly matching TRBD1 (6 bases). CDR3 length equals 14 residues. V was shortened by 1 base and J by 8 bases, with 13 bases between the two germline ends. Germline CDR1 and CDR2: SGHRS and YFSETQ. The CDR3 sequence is CASSLWGREEPQHF. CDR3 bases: TGCGCCAGCAGCTTGTGGGGGCGAGAGGAGCCCCAGCATTTT.

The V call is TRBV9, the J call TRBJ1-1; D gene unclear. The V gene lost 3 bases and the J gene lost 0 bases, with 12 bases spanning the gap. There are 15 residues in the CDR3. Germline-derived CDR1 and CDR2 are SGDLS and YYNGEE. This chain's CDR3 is CASSAQEGLNTEAFF. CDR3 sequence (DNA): TGTGCCAGCAGCGCCCAAGAGGGCTTGAACACTGAAGCTTTCTTT.

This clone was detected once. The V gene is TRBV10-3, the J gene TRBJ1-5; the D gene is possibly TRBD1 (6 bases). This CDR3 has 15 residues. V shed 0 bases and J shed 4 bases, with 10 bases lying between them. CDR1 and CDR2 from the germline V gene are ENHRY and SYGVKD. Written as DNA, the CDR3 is TGTGCCATCAGTGAGTCCGGACAGCCAAATCAGCCCCAGCATTTT. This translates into CAISESGQPNQPQHF.

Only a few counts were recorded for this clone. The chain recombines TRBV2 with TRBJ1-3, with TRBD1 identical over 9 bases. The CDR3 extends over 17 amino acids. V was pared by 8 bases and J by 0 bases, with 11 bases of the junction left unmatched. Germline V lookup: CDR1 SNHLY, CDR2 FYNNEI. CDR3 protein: CASLQGAPVNSGNTIYF. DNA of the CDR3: TGTGCCAGCTTACAGGGGGCACCTGTTAACTCTGGAAACACCATATATTTT. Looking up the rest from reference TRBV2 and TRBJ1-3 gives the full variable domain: EPEVTQTPSHQVTQMGQEVILRCVPISNHLYFYWYRQILGQKVEFLVSFYNNEISEKSEIFDDQFSVERPDGSNFTLKIRSTKLEDSAMYFCASLQGAPVNSGNTIYFGEGSWLTVV.

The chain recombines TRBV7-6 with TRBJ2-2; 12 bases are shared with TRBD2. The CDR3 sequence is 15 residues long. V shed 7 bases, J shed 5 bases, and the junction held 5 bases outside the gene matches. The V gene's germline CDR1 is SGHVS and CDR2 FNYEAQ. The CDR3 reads CASIPGLAGTGELFF. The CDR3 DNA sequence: TGTGCCAGCATCCCCGGACTAGCGGGGACCGGGGAGCTGTTTTTT.